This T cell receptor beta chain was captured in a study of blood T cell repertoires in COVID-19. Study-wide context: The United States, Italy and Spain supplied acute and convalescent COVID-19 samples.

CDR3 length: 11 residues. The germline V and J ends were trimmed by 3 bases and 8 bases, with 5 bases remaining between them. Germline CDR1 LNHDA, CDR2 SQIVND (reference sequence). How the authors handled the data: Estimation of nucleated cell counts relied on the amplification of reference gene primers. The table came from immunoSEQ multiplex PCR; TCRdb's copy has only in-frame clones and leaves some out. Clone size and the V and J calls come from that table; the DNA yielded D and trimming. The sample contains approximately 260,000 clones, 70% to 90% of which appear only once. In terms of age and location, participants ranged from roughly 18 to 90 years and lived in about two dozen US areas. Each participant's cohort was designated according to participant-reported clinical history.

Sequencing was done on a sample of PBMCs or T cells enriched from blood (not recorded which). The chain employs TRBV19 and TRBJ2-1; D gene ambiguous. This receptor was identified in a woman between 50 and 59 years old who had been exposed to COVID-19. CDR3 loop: CASSMADEQFF. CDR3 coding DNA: TGTGCCAGTAGTATGGCGGATGAGCAGTTCTTC.